The 2 T cell receptor beta chains below all came from one sample that was sequenced in a study of a mutant IDH1 vaccine in newly diagnosed glioma. Regarding time point: week 11, during vaccination. The vaccine gave 300 ug of a 20-mer mutant IDH1 peptide subcutaneously per dose. Antigens of these TCRs are unknown. Libraries were prepared by immunoSEQ multiplex PCR; TCRdb keeps only in-frame clonotypes and omits some of them. The table shows 45,000 to 65,000 clones, with around nine tenths occurring only once. Sequences were derived from PBMCs, sampled from a glioma patient whose treatment included an IDH1 peptide vaccine. These receptors were obtained from a man between 45 and 60 years old with glioma.

CDR3 sequence: CAWSATRTGELFF. The CDR3, as DNA: TGTGCCTGGAGCGCCACTAGGACCGGGGAGCTGTTTTTT. The genes are TRBV30 and TRBJ2-2; D might be TRBD2 (5 bases). CDR3 length: 13 residues. Per the germline V gene, CDR1 is GTSNPN and CDR2 is SVGIG (reference sequence). V was trimmed by 3 bases and J by 5 bases, leaving 10 bases between them.

The genes are TRBV6-6 and TRBJ1-1; D unresolved. Trimming removed 11 bases at V and 7 bases at J, with 11 bases between. CDR3 length: 10 residues. Germline V lookup: CDR1 MNHNY, CDR2 SVGAGI (reference sequence). CDR3 nucleotide sequence: TGTGCCGCCCACGGGGTTGAAGCTTTCTTT. Translated, it gives CAAHGVEAFF.